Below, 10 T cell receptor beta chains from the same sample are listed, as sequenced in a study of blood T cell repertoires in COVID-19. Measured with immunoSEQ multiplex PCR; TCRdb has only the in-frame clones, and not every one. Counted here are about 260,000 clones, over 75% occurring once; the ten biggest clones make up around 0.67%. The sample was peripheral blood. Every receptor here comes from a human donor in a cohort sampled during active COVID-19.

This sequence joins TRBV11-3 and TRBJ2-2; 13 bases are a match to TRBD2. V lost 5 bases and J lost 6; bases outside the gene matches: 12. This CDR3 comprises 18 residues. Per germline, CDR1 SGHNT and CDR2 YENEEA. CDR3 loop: CASSPQRTSGGWAGELFF. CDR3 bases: TGTGCCAGCAGCCCCCAAAGGACTAGCGGGGGTTGGGCCGGGGAGCTGTTTTTT.

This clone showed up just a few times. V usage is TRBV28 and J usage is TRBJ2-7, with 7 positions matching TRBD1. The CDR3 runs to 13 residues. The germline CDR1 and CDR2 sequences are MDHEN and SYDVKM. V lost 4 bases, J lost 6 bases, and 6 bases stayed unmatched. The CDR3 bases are TGTGCCAGCAGTTCCGACAGGGTAGGCGAGCAGTACTTC. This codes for CASSSDRVGEQYF. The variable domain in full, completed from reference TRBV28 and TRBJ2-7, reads DVKVTQSSRYLVKRTGEKVFLECVQDMDHENMFWYRQDPGLGLRLIYFSYDVKMKEKGDIPEGYSVSREKKERFSLILESASTNQTSMYLCASSSDRVGEQYFGPGTRLTVT.

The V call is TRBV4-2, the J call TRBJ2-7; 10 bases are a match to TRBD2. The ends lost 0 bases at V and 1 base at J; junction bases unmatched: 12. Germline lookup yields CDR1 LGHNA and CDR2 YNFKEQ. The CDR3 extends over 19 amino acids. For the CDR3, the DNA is TGTGCCAGCAGCCAAGACGGGTGGGCTAGCGGGAGTACGTCCTACGAGCAGTACTTC. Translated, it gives CASSQDGWASGSTSYEQYF.

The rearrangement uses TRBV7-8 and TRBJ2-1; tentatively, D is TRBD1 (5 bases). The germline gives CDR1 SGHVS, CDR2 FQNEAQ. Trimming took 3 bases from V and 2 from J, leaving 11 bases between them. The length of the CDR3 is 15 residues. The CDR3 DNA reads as TGTGCCAGCAGCTTCCAGGGTCACCCCTACAATGAGCAGTTCTTC. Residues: CASSFQGHPYNEQFF. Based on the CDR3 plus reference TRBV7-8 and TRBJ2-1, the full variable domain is GAGVSQSPRYKVAKRGQDVALRCDPISGHVSLFWYQQALGQGPEFLTYFQNEAQLDKSGLPSDRFFAERPEGSVSTLKIQRTQQEDSAVYLCASSFQGHPYNEQFFGPGTRLTVL.

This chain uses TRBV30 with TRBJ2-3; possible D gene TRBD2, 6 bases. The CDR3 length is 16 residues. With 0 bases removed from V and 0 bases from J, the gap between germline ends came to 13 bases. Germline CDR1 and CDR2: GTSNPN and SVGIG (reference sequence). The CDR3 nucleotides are TGTGCCTGGAGTGTAAGCTTCCTAGCGAGCACAGATACGCAGTATTTT. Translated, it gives CAWSVSFLASTDTQYF.

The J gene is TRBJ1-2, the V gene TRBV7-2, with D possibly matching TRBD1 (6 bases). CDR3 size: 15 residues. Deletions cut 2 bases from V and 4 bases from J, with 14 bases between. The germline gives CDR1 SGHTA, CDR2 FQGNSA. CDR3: CASSLSAGDIYGYTF. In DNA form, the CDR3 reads TGTGCCAGCAGCTTAAGTGCAGGGGACATCTATGGCTACACCTTC.

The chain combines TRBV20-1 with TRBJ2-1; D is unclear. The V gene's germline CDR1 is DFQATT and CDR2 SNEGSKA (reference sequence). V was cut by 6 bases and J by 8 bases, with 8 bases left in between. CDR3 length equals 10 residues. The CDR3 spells CSASGYEQFF. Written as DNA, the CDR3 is TGCAGTGCCTCCGGGTATGAGCAGTTCTTC.

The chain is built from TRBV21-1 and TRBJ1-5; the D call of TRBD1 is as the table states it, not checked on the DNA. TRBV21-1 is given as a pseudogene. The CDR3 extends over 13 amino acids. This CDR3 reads CASRTGPQEPQHF. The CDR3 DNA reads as TGTGCCAGCCGGACAGGGCCCCAGGAGCCCCAGCATTTT.

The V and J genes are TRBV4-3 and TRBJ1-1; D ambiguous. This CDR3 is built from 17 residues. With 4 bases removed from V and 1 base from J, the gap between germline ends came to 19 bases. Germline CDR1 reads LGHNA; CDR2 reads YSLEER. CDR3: CASSRYALRAGNTEAFF. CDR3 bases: TGCGCCAGCAGCCGGTACGCATTGAGGGCCGGGAACACTGAAGCTTTCTTT.

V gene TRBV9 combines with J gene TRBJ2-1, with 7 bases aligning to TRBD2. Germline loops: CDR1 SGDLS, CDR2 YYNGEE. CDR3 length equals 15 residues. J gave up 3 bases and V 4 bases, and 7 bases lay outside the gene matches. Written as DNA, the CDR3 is TGTGCCAGCAGCTCGCGGGAGAAAAGCTACAATGAGCAGTTCTTC. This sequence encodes CASSSREKSYNEQFF.